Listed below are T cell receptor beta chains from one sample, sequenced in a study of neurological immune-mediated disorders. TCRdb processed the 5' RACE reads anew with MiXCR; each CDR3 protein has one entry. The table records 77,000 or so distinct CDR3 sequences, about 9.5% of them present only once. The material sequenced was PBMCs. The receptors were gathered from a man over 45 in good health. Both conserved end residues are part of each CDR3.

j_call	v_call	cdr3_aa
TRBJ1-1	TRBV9	CASSVSGGGSDTEAFF
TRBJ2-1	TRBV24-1	CATSDGTSGKVEQFF
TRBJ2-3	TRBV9	CASSVDLASDTQYF
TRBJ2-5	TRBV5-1	CASFEGTGYQETQYF
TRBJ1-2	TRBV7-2	CASSLGAGFYGYTF
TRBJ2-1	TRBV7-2	CASSLLGYEQFF
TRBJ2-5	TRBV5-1	CASSPGTLTSGSQETQYF
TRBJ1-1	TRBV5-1	CASSSQGAWTEAFF
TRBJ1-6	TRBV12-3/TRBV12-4	CASTESRGNSPLHF
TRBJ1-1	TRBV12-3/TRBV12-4	CASRTTGTSNTEAFF
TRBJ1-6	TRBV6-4	CASSEADGLAPLHF
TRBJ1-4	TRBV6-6	CASRPGRDEKLFF
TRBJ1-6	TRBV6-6	CASSPGTALSPLHF
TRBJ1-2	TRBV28	CASRTGYGYTF
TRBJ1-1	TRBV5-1	CASSLGTGTEAFF
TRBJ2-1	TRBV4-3	CASSVGQGGYNEQFF
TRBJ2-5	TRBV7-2	CASRPLAGTQETQYF
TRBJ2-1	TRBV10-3	CAISDSLADEQFF
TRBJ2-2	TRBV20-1	CSAERNTGELFF
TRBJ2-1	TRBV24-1	CATSGSRVRNEQFF
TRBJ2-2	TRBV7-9	CASSLLREGHKNGELFF
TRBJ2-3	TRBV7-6	CASSSGGFTDTQYF
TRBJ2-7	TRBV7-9	CASSLLAGPLYEQYF